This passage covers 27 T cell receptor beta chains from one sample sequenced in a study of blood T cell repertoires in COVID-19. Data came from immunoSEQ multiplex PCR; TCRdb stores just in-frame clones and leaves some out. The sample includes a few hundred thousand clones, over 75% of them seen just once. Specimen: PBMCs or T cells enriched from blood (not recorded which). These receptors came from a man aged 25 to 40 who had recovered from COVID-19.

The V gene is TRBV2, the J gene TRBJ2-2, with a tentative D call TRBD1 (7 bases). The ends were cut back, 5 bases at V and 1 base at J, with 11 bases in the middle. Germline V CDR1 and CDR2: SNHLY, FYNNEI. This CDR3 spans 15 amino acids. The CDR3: CASSRGTENTGELFF. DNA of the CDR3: TGTGCCAGCAGTCGGGGGACAGAGAACACCGGGGAGCTGTTTTTT.

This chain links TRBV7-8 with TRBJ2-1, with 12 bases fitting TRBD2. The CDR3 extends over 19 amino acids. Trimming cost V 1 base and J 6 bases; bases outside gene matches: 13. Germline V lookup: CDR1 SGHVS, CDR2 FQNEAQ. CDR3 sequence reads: CASSLGASMTSGGINEQFF. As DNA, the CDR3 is TGTGCCAGCAGCTTAGGAGCTTCGATGACTAGCGGGGGAATCAATGAGCAGTTCTTC. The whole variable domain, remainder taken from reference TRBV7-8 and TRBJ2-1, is GAGVSQSPRYKVAKRGQDVALRCDPISGHVSLFWYQQALGQGPEFLTYFQNEAQLDKSGLPSDRFFAERPEGSVSTLKIQRTQQEDSAVYLCASSLGASMTSGGINEQFFGPGTRLTVL.

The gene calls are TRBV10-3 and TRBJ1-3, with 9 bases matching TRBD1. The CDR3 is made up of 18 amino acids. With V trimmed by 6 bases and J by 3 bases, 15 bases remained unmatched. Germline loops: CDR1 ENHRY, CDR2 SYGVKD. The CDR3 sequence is CAISRNTPQTGGGNTIYF. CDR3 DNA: TGTGCCATCAGCCGAAATACCCCCCAGACAGGGGGTGGAAACACCATATATTTT.

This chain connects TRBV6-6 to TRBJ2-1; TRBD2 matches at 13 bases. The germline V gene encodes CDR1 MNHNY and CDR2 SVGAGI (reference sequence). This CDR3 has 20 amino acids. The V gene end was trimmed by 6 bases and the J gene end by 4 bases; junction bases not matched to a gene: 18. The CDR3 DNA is TGTGCCAGCAGCCCCAACGCCGGACTAGCGGGGGCCAAGGCTTACAATGAGCAGTTCTTC. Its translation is CASSPNAGLAGAKAYNEQFF.

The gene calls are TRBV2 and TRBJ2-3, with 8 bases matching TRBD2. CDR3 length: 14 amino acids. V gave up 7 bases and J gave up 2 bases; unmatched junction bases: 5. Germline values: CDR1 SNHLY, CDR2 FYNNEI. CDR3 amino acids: CASKWRGVTDTQYF. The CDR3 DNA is TGTGCCAGCAAATGGCGGGGGGTCACAGATACGCAGTATTTT.

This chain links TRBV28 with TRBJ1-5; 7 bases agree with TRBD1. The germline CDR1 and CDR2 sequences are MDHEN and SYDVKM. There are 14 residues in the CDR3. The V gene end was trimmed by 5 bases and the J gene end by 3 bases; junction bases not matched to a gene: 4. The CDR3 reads CASSREGANQPQHF. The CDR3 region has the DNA TGTGCCAGCAGTAGAGAGGGGGCCAATCAGCCCCAGCATTTT.

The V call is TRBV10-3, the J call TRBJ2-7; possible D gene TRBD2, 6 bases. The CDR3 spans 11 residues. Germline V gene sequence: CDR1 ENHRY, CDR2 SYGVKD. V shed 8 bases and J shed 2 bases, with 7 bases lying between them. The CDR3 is CAIGGTYEQYF. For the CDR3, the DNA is TGTGCCATCGGAGGGACCTACGAGCAGTACTTC.

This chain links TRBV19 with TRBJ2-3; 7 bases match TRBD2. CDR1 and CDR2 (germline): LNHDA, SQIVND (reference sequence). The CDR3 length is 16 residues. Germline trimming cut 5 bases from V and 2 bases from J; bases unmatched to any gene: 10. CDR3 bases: TGTGCCAGTAGTGCTAGACTAGCCCGGTCCACAGATACGCAGTATTTT. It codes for CASSARLARSTDTQYF.

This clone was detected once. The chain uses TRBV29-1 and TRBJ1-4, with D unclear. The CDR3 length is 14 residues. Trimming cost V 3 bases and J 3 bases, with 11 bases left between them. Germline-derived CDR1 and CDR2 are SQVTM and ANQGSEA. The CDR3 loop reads CSVDSGGSNEKLFF. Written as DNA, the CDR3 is TGCAGCGTTGATTCGGGCGGGTCTAATGAAAAACTGTTTTTT.

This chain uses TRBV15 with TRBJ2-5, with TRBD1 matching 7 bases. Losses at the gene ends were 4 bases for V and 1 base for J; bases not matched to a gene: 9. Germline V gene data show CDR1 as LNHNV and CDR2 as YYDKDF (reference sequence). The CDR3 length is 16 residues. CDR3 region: CATSTRRRGTQETQYF. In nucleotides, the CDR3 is TGTGCCACCAGCACTCGTCGCAGGGGGACCCAAGAGACCCAGTACTTC.

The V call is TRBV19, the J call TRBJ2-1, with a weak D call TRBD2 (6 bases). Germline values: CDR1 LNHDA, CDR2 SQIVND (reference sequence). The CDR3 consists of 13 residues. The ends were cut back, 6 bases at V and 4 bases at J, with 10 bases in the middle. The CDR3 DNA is TGTGCCAGTAGCCGGGACTGGTACAATGAGCAGTTCTTC. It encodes CASSRDWYNEQFF.

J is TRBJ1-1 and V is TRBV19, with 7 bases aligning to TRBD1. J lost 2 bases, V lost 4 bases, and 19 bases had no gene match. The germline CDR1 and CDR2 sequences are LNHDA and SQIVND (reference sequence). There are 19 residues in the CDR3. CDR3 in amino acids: CASSTHRGVYSEKNTEAFF. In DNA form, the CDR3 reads TGTGCCAGTAGTACCCACAGGGGAGTATATAGCGAAAAAAACACTGAAGCTTTCTTT.

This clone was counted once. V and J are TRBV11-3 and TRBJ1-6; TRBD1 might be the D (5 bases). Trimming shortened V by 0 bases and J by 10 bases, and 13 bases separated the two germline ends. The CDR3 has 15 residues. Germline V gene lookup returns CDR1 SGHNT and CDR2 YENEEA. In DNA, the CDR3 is TGTGCCAGCAGCTTAGATGGCGGCCCAGGGTCACCCCTCCACTTT. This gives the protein CASSLDGGPGSPLHF.

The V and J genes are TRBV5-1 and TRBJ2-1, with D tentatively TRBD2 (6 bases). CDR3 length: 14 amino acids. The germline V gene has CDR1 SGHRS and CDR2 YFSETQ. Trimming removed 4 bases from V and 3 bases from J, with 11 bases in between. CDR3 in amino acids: CASSASGVYNEQFF. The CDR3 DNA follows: TGCGCCAGCAGCGCATCGGGAGTCTACAATGAGCAGTTCTTC.

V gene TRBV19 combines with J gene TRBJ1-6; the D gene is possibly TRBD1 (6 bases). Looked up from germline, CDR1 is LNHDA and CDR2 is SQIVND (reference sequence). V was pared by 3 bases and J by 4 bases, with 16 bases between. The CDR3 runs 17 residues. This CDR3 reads CASSIEGGGRYNSPLHF. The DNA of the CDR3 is TGTGCCAGTAGTATCGAGGGGGGGGGACGGTATAATTCACCCCTCCACTTT.

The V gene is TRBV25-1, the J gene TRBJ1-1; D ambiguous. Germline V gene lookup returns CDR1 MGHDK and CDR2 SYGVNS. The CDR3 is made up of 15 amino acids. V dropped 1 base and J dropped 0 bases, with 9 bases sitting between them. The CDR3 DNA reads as TGTGCCAGCAGTGAATTGGCGGGAATGAACACTGAAGCTTTCTTT. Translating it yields CASSELAGMNTEAFF.

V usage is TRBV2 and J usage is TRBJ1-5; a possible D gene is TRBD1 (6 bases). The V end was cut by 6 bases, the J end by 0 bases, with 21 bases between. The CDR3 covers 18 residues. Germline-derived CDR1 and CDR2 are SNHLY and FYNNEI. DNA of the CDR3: TGTGCCAGCAGCCTGAATATAGGGCAGGGGTATAGCAATCAGCCCCAGCATTTT. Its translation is CASSLNIGQGYSNQPQHF.

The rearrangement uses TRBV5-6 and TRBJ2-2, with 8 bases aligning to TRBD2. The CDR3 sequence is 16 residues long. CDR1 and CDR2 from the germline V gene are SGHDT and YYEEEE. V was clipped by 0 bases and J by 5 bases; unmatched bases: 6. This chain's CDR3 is CASSLALAGSTGELFF. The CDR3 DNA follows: TGTGCCAGCAGCTTGGCGTTAGCGGGGTCGACCGGGGAGCTGTTTTTT.

CDR3 loop: CASSAQLLTGNTGELFF. For the CDR3, the DNA is TGTGCCAGCAGTGCCCAACTCTTGACAGGGAACACCGGGGAGCTGTTTTTT. The rearrangement links TRBV6-1 to TRBJ2-2, with a possible D match to TRBD1 (6 bases). Germline V gene lookup returns CDR1 MNHNS and CDR2 SASEGT. Trimming shortened V by 4 bases and J by 1 base, and 16 bases separated the two germline ends. This CDR3 spans 17 amino acids.

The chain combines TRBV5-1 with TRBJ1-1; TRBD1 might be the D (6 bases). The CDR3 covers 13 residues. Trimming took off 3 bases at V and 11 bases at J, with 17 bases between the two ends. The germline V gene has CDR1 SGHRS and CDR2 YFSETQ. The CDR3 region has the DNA TGCGCCAGCAGCTCAGGGGACCTTCGTGAGGCTTTCTTT. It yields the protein CASSSGDLREAFF. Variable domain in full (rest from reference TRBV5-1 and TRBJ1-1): KAGVTQTPRYLIKTRGQQVTLSCSPISGHRSVSWYQQTPGQGLQFLFEYFSETQRNKGNFPGRFSGRQFSNSRSEMNVSTLELGDSALYLCASSSGDLREAFFGQGTRLTVV.

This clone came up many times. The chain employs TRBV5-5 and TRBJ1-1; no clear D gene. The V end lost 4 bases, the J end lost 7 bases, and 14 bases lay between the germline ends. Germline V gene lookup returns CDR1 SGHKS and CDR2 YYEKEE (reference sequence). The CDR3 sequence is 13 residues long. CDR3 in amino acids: CASSKAGSHEAFF. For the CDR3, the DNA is TGTGCCAGCAGCAAGGCGGGTAGCCATGAAGCTTTCTTT.

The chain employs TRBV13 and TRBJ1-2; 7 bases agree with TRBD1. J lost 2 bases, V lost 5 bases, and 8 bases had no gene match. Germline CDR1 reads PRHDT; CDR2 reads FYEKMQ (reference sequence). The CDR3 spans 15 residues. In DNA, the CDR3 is TGTGCCAGCAGCACACGGACAGGCAGGAACTATGGCTACACCTTC. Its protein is CASSTRTGRNYGYTF.

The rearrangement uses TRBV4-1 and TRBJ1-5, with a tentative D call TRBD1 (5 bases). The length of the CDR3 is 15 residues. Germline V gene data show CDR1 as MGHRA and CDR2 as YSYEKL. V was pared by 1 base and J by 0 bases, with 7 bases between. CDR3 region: CASSQVQGSNQPQHF. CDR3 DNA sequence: TGCGCCAGCAGCCAAGTCCAGGGTAGCAATCAGCCCCAGCATTTT.

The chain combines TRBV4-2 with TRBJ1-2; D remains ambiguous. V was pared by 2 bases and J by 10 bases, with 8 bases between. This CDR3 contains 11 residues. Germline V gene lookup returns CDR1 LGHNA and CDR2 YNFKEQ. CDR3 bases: TGTGCCAGCAGCCAATTTCGAGCCTACACCTTC. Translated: CASSQFRAYTF.

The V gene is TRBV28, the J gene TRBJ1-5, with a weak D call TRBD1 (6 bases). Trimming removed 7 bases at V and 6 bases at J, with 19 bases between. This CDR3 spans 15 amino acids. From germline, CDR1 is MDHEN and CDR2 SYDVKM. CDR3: CASTMLQGSGQPQHF. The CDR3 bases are TGTGCCAGCACTATGCTACAGGGATCGGGTCAGCCCCAGCATTTT.

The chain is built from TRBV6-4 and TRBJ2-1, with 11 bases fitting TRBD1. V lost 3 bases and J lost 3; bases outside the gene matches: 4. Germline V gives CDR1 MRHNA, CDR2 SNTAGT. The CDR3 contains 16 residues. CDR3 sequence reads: CASSEVGTGGYNEQFF. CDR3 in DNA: TGTGCCAGCAGTGAGGTCGGGACAGGGGGCTACAATGAGCAGTTCTTC.

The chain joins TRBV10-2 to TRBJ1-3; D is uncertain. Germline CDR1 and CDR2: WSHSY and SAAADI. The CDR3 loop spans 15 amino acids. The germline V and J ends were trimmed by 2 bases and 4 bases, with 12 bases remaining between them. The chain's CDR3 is CASSEHQAQGNTIYF. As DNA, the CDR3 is TGCGCCAGCAGTGAGCACCAGGCACAAGGAAACACCATATATTTT.